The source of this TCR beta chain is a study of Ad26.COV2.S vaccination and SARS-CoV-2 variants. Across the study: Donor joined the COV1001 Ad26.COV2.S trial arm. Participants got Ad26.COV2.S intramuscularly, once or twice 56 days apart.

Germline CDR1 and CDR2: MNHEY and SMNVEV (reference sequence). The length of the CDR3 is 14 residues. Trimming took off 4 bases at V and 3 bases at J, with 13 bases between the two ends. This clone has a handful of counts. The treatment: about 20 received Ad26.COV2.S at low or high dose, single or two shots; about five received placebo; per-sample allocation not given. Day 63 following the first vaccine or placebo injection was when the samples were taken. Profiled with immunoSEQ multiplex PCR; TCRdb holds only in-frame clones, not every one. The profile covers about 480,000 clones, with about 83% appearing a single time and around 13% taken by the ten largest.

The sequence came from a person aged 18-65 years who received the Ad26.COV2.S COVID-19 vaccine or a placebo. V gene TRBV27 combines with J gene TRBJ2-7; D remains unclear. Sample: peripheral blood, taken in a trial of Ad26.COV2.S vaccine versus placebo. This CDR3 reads CASSSSGQDYEQYF. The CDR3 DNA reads TGTGCCAGCAGTTCCTCGGGCCAAGACTACGAGCAGTACTTC.